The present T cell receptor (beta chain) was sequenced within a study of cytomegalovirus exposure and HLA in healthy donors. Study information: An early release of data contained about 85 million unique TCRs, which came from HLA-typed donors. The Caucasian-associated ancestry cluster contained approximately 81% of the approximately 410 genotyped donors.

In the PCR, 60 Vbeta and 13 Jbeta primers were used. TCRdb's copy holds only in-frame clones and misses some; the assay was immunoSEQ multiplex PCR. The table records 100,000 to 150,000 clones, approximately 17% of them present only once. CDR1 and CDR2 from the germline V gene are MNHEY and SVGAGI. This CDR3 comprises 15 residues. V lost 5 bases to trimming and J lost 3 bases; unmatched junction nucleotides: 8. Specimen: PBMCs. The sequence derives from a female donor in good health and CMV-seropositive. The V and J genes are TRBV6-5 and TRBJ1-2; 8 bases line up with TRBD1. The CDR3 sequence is CASSPSGQGYYGYTF. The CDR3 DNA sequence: TGTGCCAGCAGTCCCTCCGGACAGGGATACTATGGCTACACCTTC.